The 24 T cell receptor beta chains given below trace back to one sample, sequenced in a study of beta chain features in type 1 diabetes. Of the isolated RNA, all was reverse transcribed, and so the sequenced material was expressed TCRB transcripts. Sequenced by immunoSEQ multiplex PCR; TCRdb stores in-frame clones only, minus some. The sample contains just over 450,000 clones, approximately 30% of which appear only once. Sample: naive CD4+ T cells from blood. Receptor source: a man aged 18-30 years in good health.

As concerns this clone: This same CDR3 is encoded by further DNA sequences in the sample. The V gene is TRBV30, the J gene TRBJ2-5; D is unresolved. The CDR3 is made up of 11 amino acids. The V end lost 0 bases, the J end lost 5 bases, and 4 bases lay between the germline ends. Germline CDR1 is GTSNPN and CDR2 is SVGIG (reference sequence). The CDR3 bases are TGTGCCTGGAGTGTACGTGAGACCCAGTACTTC. Its protein is CAWSVRETQYF.

V is TRBV9 and J is TRBJ2-2, with D unclear. Germline V lookup: CDR1 SGDLS, CDR2 YYNGEE. This CDR3 has 12 amino acids. The V end lost 3 bases, the J end lost 3 bases, and 3 bases lay between the germline ends. This CDR3 is CASSGYTGELFF. Written as DNA, the CDR3 is TGTGCCAGCAGCGGATACACCGGGGAGCTGTTTTTT.

This sequence joins TRBV20-1 and TRBJ2-1; D remains unclear. Between the trimmed V and J ends, which lost 5 bases and 7 bases, there was a span of 6 bases. Germline-derived CDR1 and CDR2 are DFQATT and SNEGSKA (reference sequence). CDR3 length: 10 amino acids. The CDR3 is CSAHRNEQFF. CDR3 sequence (DNA): TGCAGTGCTCATAGGAATGAGCAGTTCTTC.

This clone was counted only a few times. Other DNA sequences in this sample translate to the same CDR3. The rearrangement uses TRBV9 and TRBJ2-2, with 9 bases that match TRBD1. The V and J ends lost 4 bases and 0 bases, in that order; junction bases with no gene match: 4. The CDR3 covers 16 residues. Looked up from germline, CDR1 is SGDLS and CDR2 is YYNGEE. The CDR3 region has the DNA TGTGCCAGCAGCTCCCGGACAGGGGCGAACACCGGGGAGCTGTTTTTT. Translated, it gives CASSSRTGANTGELFF.

V is TRBV27 and J is TRBJ2-7, with 8 bases aligning to TRBD2. The CDR3 length is 13 residues. J was trimmed by 6 bases and V by 6 bases; bases with no gene match: 7. Germline CDR1 is MNHEY and CDR2 is SMNVEV (reference sequence). The DNA for the CDR3 is TGTGCCAGCAGAGTAGCGGGAAGTGGCGAGCAGTACTTC. Translated, it gives CASRVAGSGEQYF.

The sample holds a few counts of this clone. This CDR3 is also generated by other DNA sequences in the sample. V gene TRBV29-1 combines with J gene TRBJ1-1; 11 bases align to TRBD1. The CDR3 is made up of 13 amino acids. Per germline, CDR1 SQVTM and CDR2 ANQGSEA. As DNA, the CDR3 is TGCAGTGCCGGGACAGGGGGAAACACTGAAGCTTTCTTT. It yields the protein CSAGTGGNTEAFF.

This clone was observed a handful of times. The chain joins TRBV9 to TRBJ2-1; D gene unclear. Germline CDR1 SGDLS, CDR2 YYNGEE. The CDR3 is 13 residues long. Trimming removed 0 bases from V and 8 bases from J, with 9 bases in between. CDR3 DNA sequence: TGTGCCAGCAGCGTAGCTGTTAGAGATGAGCAGTTCTTC. Translating it yields CASSVAVRDEQFF.

This chain joins TRBV30 and TRBJ2-3; D call uncertain. The CDR3 is made up of 13 amino acids. From germline, CDR1 is GTSNPN and CDR2 SVGIG (reference sequence). The germline V and J ends were trimmed by 2 bases and 2 bases, with 8 bases remaining between them. The CDR3 spells CAWSSATTDTQYF. CDR3 DNA sequence: TGTGCCTGGAGTTCCGCGACCACAGATACGCAGTATTTT.

There are a few counts of this clone. J is TRBJ2-6 and V is TRBV9; D is perhaps TRBD1 (5 bases). V dropped 0 bases and J dropped 2 bases, with 18 bases sitting between them. Germline V gene lookup returns CDR1 SGDLS and CDR2 YYNGEE. There are 19 residues in the CDR3. The DNA of the CDR3 is TGTGCCAGCAGCGTAGAGAGACAGAGTAGTTTGGCTGGGGCCAACGTCCTGACTTTC. This encodes CASSVERQSSLAGANVLTF.

This clone was seen a handful of times. This chain uses TRBV9 with TRBJ2-1, with D possibly matching TRBD2 (5 bases). Between the trimmed V and J ends, which lost 1 base and 9 bases, there was a span of 11 bases. Germline V lookup: CDR1 SGDLS, CDR2 YYNGEE. This CDR3 has 13 residues. CDR3 residues: CASSVSPGGEQFF. The CDR3 DNA reads as TGTGCCAGCAGCGTAAGCCCCGGAGGTGAGCAGTTCTTC.

The V call is TRBV7-2, the J call TRBJ2-7; no definite D call. V shed 0 bases and J shed 5 bases, with 14 bases lying between them. CDR1 SGHTA and CDR2 FQGNSA come from the germline V gene. The CDR3 extends over 15 amino acids. CDR3 region: CASSLAMTSTNEQYF. CDR3 sequence (DNA): TGTGCCAGCAGCTTAGCCATGACCAGCACTAACGAGCAGTACTTC.

This clone came up a few times. This chain uses TRBV4-3 with TRBJ2-1; D is possibly TRBD1 or TRBD2 (5 bases each). The V end lost 0 bases, the J end lost 0 bases, and 12 bases lay between the germline ends. Germline V gene sequence: CDR1 LGHNA, CDR2 YSLEER. This CDR3 contains 17 residues. The CDR3 DNA reads TGCGCCAGCAGCCAAGATCTGAGGGGTAGCTCCTACAATGAGCAGTTCTTC. Its protein product is CASSQDLRGSSYNEQFF.

The rearrangement links TRBV30 to TRBJ2-2, with D unresolved. There are 14 residues in the CDR3. Germline V lookup: CDR1 GTSNPN, CDR2 SVGIG (reference sequence). V was shortened by 3 bases and J by 2 bases, with 10 bases between the two germline ends. The CDR3 sequence is CAWRSLVNTGELFF. DNA of the CDR3: TGTGCCTGGAGATCACTGGTTAACACCGGGGAGCTGTTTTTT.

This sequence joins TRBV30 and TRBJ2-2, with D possibly matching TRBD2 (7 bases). The germline gives CDR1 GTSNPN, CDR2 SVGIG (reference sequence). The length of the CDR3 is 14 residues. The germline V and J ends were trimmed by 1 base and 7 bases, with 13 bases remaining between them. CDR3 in amino acids: CAWSARGDNGELFF. The CDR3 nucleotides read TGTGCCTGGAGTGCCCGGGGGGACAACGGGGAGCTGTTTTTT.

V and J are TRBV7-3 and TRBJ2-5; 7 bases map to TRBD1. Per the germline V gene, CDR1 is SGHTA and CDR2 is FQGTGA. Trimming cost V 5 bases and J 1 base; bases outside gene matches: 7. The length of the CDR3 is 15 residues. DNA for the CDR3: TGTGCCAGCAGCCTGTCCGGGACAGCCCAAGAGACCCAGTACTTC. It translates to CASSLSGTAQETQYF.

The gene calls are TRBV4-2 and TRBJ2-4; 10 bases are a match to TRBD1. Germline CDR1 is LGHNA and CDR2 is YNFKEQ. The CDR3 contains 15 residues. V was clipped by 4 bases and J by 7 bases; unmatched bases: 7. The CDR3 bases are TGTGCCAGCAGCCCGGGACAGGGGCAGCAGAACATTCAGTACTTC. It specifies CASSPGQGQQNIQYF.

This clone was picked up a small number of times. The chain combines TRBV30 with TRBJ1-5; 7 nucleotides align to TRBD1. There are 15 residues in the CDR3. The germline V gene encodes CDR1 GTSNPN and CDR2 SVGIG (reference sequence). V shed 1 base and J 6 bases; nucleotides not matched to a gene: 9. CDR3 DNA: TGTGCCTGGAGTGCTCTTTCAGGGGGAACTCAGCCCCAGCATTTT. Translating gives CAWSALSGGTQPQHF.

CDR3 loop: CSARAVGGYTF. The CDR3 nucleotides read TGCAGTGCTAGAGCGGTTGGTGGCTACACCTTC. The gene calls are TRBV20-1 and TRBJ1-2; the D is unclear. Trimming shortened V by 1 base and J by 7 bases, and 7 bases separated the two germline ends. This CDR3 contains 11 residues. Germline V gene data show CDR1 as DFQATT and CDR2 as SNEGSKA (reference sequence).

This clone was found a few times. This chain links TRBV7-9 with TRBJ1-2; unclear D gene. There are 14 residues in the CDR3. The germline gives CDR1 SEHNR, CDR2 FQNEAQ (reference sequence). V was cut by 3 bases and J by 7 bases, with 15 bases left in between. The CDR3, as DNA: TGTGCCAGCAGCTTGCGACCCCGCGCGGGTGGCTACACCTTC. It specifies CASSLRPRAGGYTF.

J is TRBJ2-1 and V is TRBV4-1; 9 nucleotides align to TRBD1. The CDR3 loop spans 15 amino acids. V lost 2 bases, J lost 7 bases, and 6 bases stayed unmatched. Germline CDR1 and CDR2: MGHRA and YSYEKL. The CDR3 nucleotides read TGCGCCAGCAGCCAAACAGGGGGCTTTTTGAATGAGCAGTTCTTC. Its translation is CASSQTGGFLNEQFF.

The chain links TRBV18 to TRBJ2-5; D might be TRBD1 or TRBD2, each matching 6 bases. Germline CDR1 is KGHSH and CDR2 is LQKENI. CDR3 length: 13 amino acids. Trimming pared 6 bases from V and 2 bases from J, leaving 10 bases between. The chain's CDR3 is CASSRGLQETQYF. The CDR3 bases are TGTGCCAGCTCCAGGGGACTGCAAGAGACCCAGTACTTC.

This chain joins TRBV10-3 and TRBJ2-3; D may be TRBD1 (6 bases). Trimming removed 10 bases at V and 0 bases at J, with 14 bases between. The CDR3 sequence is 14 residues long. Germline CDR1 and CDR2: ENHRY and SYGVKD. The CDR3 DNA reads TGTGCCACCCGGGACAAAACTAGCACAGATACGCAGTATTTT. Translating it yields CATRDKTSTDTQYF.

The gene calls are TRBV30 and TRBJ1-5; perhaps TRBD1 as D (6 bases). The CDR3 sequence is 15 residues long. The ends were cut back, 0 bases at V and 2 bases at J, with 11 bases in the middle. Germline-derived CDR1 and CDR2 are GTSNPN and SVGIG (reference sequence). CDR3 sequence reads: CAWSVLRGGNQPQHF. CDR3 in DNA: TGTGCCTGGAGTGTACTCAGGGGTGGCAATCAGCCCCAGCATTTT. Using reference TRBV30 and TRBJ1-5 for the parts outside the CDR3, the full variable domain is SQTIHQWPATLVQPVGSPLSLECTVEGTSNPNLYWYRQAAGRGLQLLFYSVGIGQISSEVPQNLSASRPQDRQFILSSKKLLLSDSGFYLCAWSVLRGGNQPQHFGDGTRLSIL.

The table lists this clone with a few counts. The chain carries TRBV18 and TRBJ2-1, with a tentative D call TRBD2 (5 bases). Germline V gene lookup returns CDR1 KGHSH and CDR2 LQKENI. Trimming removed 5 bases from V and 4 bases from J, with 18 bases in between. This CDR3 has 16 amino acids. CDR3 bases: TGTGCCAGCTCAAGTTCCGGTTTGGGAGCGTACAATGAGCAGTTCTTC. It translates to CASSSSGLGAYNEQFF.